The next 32 T cell receptor beta chains were all read from a single sample in a study of CD8+ T cells in alopecia areata. Following extraction, RNA underwent reverse transcription to cDNA, which served as the sequencing template. The protocol was immunoSEQ multiplex PCR, while the TCRdb copy is restricted to in-frame clones and leaves out a portion. There are tens of thousands of clones in the sample; around 54% occur only once, and around 5% lies in the top ten. The sequencing sample was made of NKG2D-high CD8+ T cells sorted from blood. The receptors shown here come from a human donor with alopecia areata.

The chain is built from TRBV7-9 and TRBJ1-1; a weak D match, TRBD1 (5 bases). V lost 7 bases to trimming and J lost 3 bases, with 15 bases between them. Germline-derived CDR1 and CDR2 are SEHNR and FQNEAQ (reference sequence). The CDR3 consists of 14 residues. CDR3 nucleotide sequence: TGTGCCAGCAACCCGCAGGGTAGGCACACTGAAGCTTTCTTT. Translated, it gives CASNPQGRHTEAFF.

In this sample, this clone turned up a few times. V is TRBV29-1 and J is TRBJ2-1; 10 nucleotides match TRBD2. The CDR3 spans 13 residues. Germline CDR1 is SQVTM and CDR2 is ANQGSEA. After removal of 5 bases from V and 8 bases from J, the junction contained 6 bases not matched to a gene. The CDR3 here is CSVIAGGGDEQFF. The CDR3 DNA sequence: TGCAGCGTTATAGCGGGAGGCGGCGATGAGCAGTTCTTC.

Judged by abundance, this clone is medium-sized. The chain carries TRBV5-5 and TRBJ2-3; maybe TRBD2 (6 bases). From germline, CDR1 is SGHKS and CDR2 YYEKEE (reference sequence). Trimming left V 5 bases short and J 11 bases short, with 15 bases between. This CDR3 has 12 residues. CDR3 in amino acids: CASSWSGEEQYF. As DNA, the CDR3 is TGTGCCAGCAGTTGGTCGGGGGAGGAGCAGTATTTT.

CDR3 bases: TGTGCCAGCAGCTTACTTGCGGAGCAGTACACCGGGGAGCTGTTTTTT. This sequence encodes CASSLLAEQYTGELFF. The chain uses TRBV7-6 and TRBJ2-2; no reliable D call. V dropped 2 bases and J dropped 3 bases, with 13 bases sitting between them. Germline CDR1 reads SGHVS; CDR2 reads FNYEAQ. The CDR3 contains 16 residues.

As regards this clone: The junction and the germline gene differ at one end; a read error may be behind it. This CDR3 is also generated by other DNA sequences in the sample. The J gene is TRBJ1-1, the V gene TRBV5-1; D unresolved. The CDR3 extends over 14 amino acids. Germline V gene lookup returns CDR1 SGHRS and CDR2 YFSETQ. CDR3 loop: CASSFLEWNTEAFF. In DNA, the CDR3 is TGCGCCAGCAGCTTCCTGGAATGGAACACCGAAGCTTTCTTT.

The chain links TRBV4-3 to TRBJ2-6; 10 nucleotides align to TRBD2. The CDR3 is 18 residues long. V lost 2 bases and J lost 0; bases outside the gene matches: 4. Germline V gives CDR1 LGHNA, CDR2 YSLEER. CDR3 residues: CASSQFGTSASGANVLTF. CDR3 DNA sequence: TGCGCCAGCAGCCAATTCGGGACTAGCGCCTCTGGGGCCAACGTCCTGACTTTC.

The genes are TRBV30 and TRBJ2-7; tentative D call: TRBD2 (6 bases). Germline lookup yields CDR1 GTSNPN and CDR2 SVGIG (reference sequence). The CDR3 length is 14 residues. The ends were cut back, 0 bases at V and 3 bases at J, with 12 bases in the middle. The CDR3 sequence is CAWSVASAFYEQYF. The CDR3 DNA sequence: TGTGCCTGGAGTGTGGCTAGCGCTTTCTACGAGCAGTACTTC.

The chain joins TRBV10-2 to TRBJ2-7, with 8 bases identical to TRBD2. The V gene's germline CDR1 is WSHSY and CDR2 SAAADI. CDR3 length: 14 amino acids. V lost 6 bases, J lost 2 bases, and 6 bases stayed unmatched. The CDR3 nucleotides are TGCGCCAGCAGCTCGGGACTAGGACCCTACGAGCAGTACTTC. This gives the protein CASSSGLGPYEQYF.

This clone was counted between two and nine times. This chain links TRBV29-1 with TRBJ2-3, with D perhaps TRBD2 (5 bases). CDR3 length equals 13 residues. Germline V gives CDR1 SQVTM, CDR2 ANQGSEA. The CDR3 is CSDLRGNTDTQYF. Written as DNA, the CDR3 is TGCAGTGATCTGAGAGGGAACACAGATACGCAGTATTTT.

The chain recombines TRBV10-2 with TRBJ1-1, with D possibly being TRBD1 (5 bases). The CDR3 is made up of 16 amino acids. V dropped 2 bases and J dropped 1 base, with 14 bases sitting between them. Germline V gene data show CDR1 as WSHSY and CDR2 as SAAADI. The CDR3 DNA follows: TGCGCCAGCAGTGAGACCCAAAGAGGGGCGAACACTGAAGCTTTCTTT. Encoded protein: CASSETQRGANTEAFF.

This clone appeared a single time. J is TRBJ2-1 and V is TRBV7-6; TRBD2 matches at 9 bases. Germline CDR1 SGHVS, CDR2 FNYEAQ. CDR3 length: 16 amino acids. J lost 0 bases, V lost 5 bases, and 5 bases had no gene match. The CDR3 sequence is CASSGRREGSYNEQFF. For the CDR3, the DNA is TGTGCCAGCAGCGGTAGGCGGGAGGGCTCCTACAATGAGCAGTTCTTC.

This clone was recorded a few times. The rearrangement uses TRBV12-5 and TRBJ2-7, with D unresolved. The CDR3 covers 14 residues. Germline assignment: CDR1 LGHNT and CDR2 FRNRAP. With 6 bases removed from V and 0 bases from J, the gap between germline ends came to 12 bases. Here the CDR3 reads CASGPASSSYEQYF. CDR3 bases: TGTGCTAGTGGCCCCGCAAGTAGCTCCTACGAGCAGTACTTC.

There are a few counts of this clone. The chain recombines TRBV11-2 with TRBJ2-1, with TRBD2 matching 11 bases. The CDR3 is made up of 16 amino acids. Looked up from germline, CDR1 is SGHAT and CDR2 is FQNNGV. V gave up 5 bases and J gave up 8 bases; unmatched junction bases: 11. The CDR3 DNA sequence: TGTGCCAGCAGCCCCAGTACTAGCGGGAGTGGTGATGAGCAGTTCTTC. Its protein is CASSPSTSGSGDEQFF.

This clone was seen a few times. V usage is TRBV7-2 and J usage is TRBJ2-1; D not resolved. The germline V gene encodes CDR1 SGHTA and CDR2 FQGNSA. Trimming left V 5 bases short and J 8 bases short, with 10 bases between. The CDR3 covers 12 residues. CDR3 DNA: TGTGCCAGCAGCACCCGATTGGATGAGCAGTTCTTC. This translates into CASSTRLDEQFF.

V is TRBV4-1 and J is TRBJ2-1; TRBD2 agrees at 11 bases. The CDR3 sequence is 16 residues long. J lost 4 bases, V lost 4 bases, and 6 bases had no gene match. Germline V gene data show CDR1 as MGHRA and CDR2 as YSYEKL. The CDR3 loop is CASSPPGTSGYNEQFF. The CDR3 nucleotides are TGCGCCAGCAGCCCTCCCGGGACTAGCGGTTACAATGAGCAGTTCTTC.

J is TRBJ2-5 and V is TRBV29-1; the D is unclear. V lost 1 base to trimming and J lost 4 bases, with 7 bases between them. Germline CDR1 and CDR2: SQVTM and ANQGSEA. The CDR3 contains 12 residues. The CDR3 protein is CSVEGVRETQYF. CDR3 in DNA: TGCAGCGTTGAAGGCGTTAGAGAGACCCAGTACTTC.

The V and J genes are TRBV28 and TRBJ2-7; 7 bases align to TRBD2. Germline CDR1 is MDHEN and CDR2 is SYDVKM. This CDR3 is built from 15 residues. Unmatched junction bases numbered 13, after V lost 8 bases and J lost 3 bases. The DNA of the CDR3 is TGTGCCAGCGGGACGGACGGGAGGCCGGTCTACGAGCAGTACTTC. This sequence encodes CASGTDGRPVYEQYF. Looking up the rest from reference TRBV28 and TRBJ2-7 gives the full variable domain: DVKVTQSSRYLVKRTGEKVFLECVQDMDHENMFWYRQDPGLGLRLIYFSYDVKMKEKGDIPEGYSVSREKKERFSLILESASTNQTSMYLCASGTDGRPVYEQYFGPGTRLTVT.

This clone was found a few times. This rearrangement joins TRBV29-1 to TRBJ2-3, with D perhaps TRBD1 or TRBD2 (7 bases each). Germline CDR1 is SQVTM and CDR2 is ANQGSEA. V was pared by 6 bases and J by 1 base, with 29 bases between. CDR3 length: 19 residues. This chain's CDR3 is CSVSGGGQNLQPGTDTQYF. The CDR3 DNA follows: TGCAGCGTCTCAGGGGGGGGACAGAACCTCCAACCGGGCACAGATACGCAGTATTTT.

The CDR3 region has the DNA TGCGCCAGCAGCCAATCTAACAGCAACACTGAAGCTTTCTTT. Its translation is CASSQSNSNTEAFF. The J gene is TRBJ1-1, the V gene TRBV4-1; D is unresolved. The V end lost 2 bases, the J end lost 2 bases, and 9 bases lay between the germline ends. Germline CDR1 is MGHRA and CDR2 is YSYEKL. The CDR3 is 14 residues long.

The chain recombines TRBV30 with TRBJ2-1; 12 bases map to TRBD2. With V trimmed by 4 bases and J by 13 bases, 8 bases remained unmatched. The CDR3 runs 13 residues. The germline V gene has CDR1 GTSNPN and CDR2 SVGIG (reference sequence). The CDR3, as DNA: TGTGCCTGGACGCTAGCGGGGGGGCCGAGCCAGTTCTTC. Translating it yields CAWTLAGGPSQFF.

This clone was picked up a small number of times. J is TRBJ1-1 and V is TRBV15; D ambiguous. The V and J ends lost 5 bases and 4 bases respectively, with 20 bases between them. CDR1 is LNHNV and CDR2 is YYDKDF in the germline V gene (reference sequence). The CDR3 is 16 amino acids. The CDR3: CATSVPLLSDFTEAFF. CDR3 sequence (DNA): TGTGCCACCAGCGTACCCTTACTTTCCGATTTCACTGAAGCTTTCTTT.

The CDR3 nucleotides are TGTGCCAACGCGGCCGGGACGGGTGTTTACAATGAGCAGTTCTTC. This translates into CANAAGTGVYNEQFF. The chain uses TRBV6-6 and TRBJ2-1; D may be TRBD1 or TRBD2 (5 bases each). The V gene lost 10 bases and the J gene lost 4 bases, with 20 bases spanning the gap. CDR3 length: 15 residues. Germline loops: CDR1 MNHNY, CDR2 SVGAGI (reference sequence).

This chain connects TRBV29-1 to TRBJ2-7; 7 positions match TRBD2. The CDR3 is made up of 11 amino acids. V dropped 2 bases and J dropped 7; count of bases not matched to a gene: 2. CDR1 and CDR2 (germline): SQVTM, ANQGSEA. CDR3 in amino acids: CSVEKGGEQYF. DNA of the CDR3: TGCAGCGTTGAAAAGGGAGGGGAGCAGTACTTC.

V is TRBV27 and J is TRBJ2-3; TRBD2 is a possible D gene (6 bases). This CDR3 contains 10 residues. Germline lookup yields CDR1 MNHEY and CDR2 SMNVEV (reference sequence). Trimming took 10 bases from V and 13 from J, leaving 15 bases between them. The CDR3 sequence is CATGGAEKYF. In DNA form, the CDR3 reads TGTGCCACTGGCGGGGCGGAGAAGTATTTT.

The chain links TRBV9 to TRBJ2-1; no clear D gene. Trimming shortened V by 5 bases and J by 6 bases, and 21 bases separated the two germline ends. The germline CDR1 and CDR2 sequences are SGDLS and YYNGEE. The CDR3 sequence is 16 residues long. This CDR3 reads CASSSWTDDPGNEQFF. In DNA, the CDR3 is TGTGCCAGCAGTTCCTGGACCGATGATCCTGGCAATGAGCAGTTCTTC.

Here the CDR3 DNA reads TGTGCCAGCAGCCTTGAGAGGGACTGTGGCTACACCTTC. This gives the protein CASSLERDCGYTF. The chain joins TRBV14 to TRBJ1-2, with D tentatively TRBD1 (5 bases). The germline V gene has CDR1 SGHDN and CDR2 FVKESK. The CDR3 runs to 13 residues. Trimming shortened V by 4 bases and J by 7 bases, and 13 bases separated the two germline ends.

This rearrangement joins TRBV28 to TRBJ2-5; D might be TRBD2 (6 bases). V dropped 6 bases and J dropped 2 bases, with 13 bases sitting between them. Germline CDR1 reads MDHEN; CDR2 reads SYDVKM. The CDR3 spans 14 residues. CDR3 bases: TGTGCCAGCAGCCAGCCAGGGACTCAAGAGACCCAGTACTTC. It is translated as CASSQPGTQETQYF.

With regard to this clone: Distinct nucleotide sequences in the sample also encode this CDR3. V usage is TRBV29-1 and J usage is TRBJ1-5, with unresolved D. V lost 3 bases and J lost 0, with 6 bases in between. This CDR3 is built from 13 residues. The germline V gene has CDR1 SQVTM and CDR2 ANQGSEA. For the CDR3, the DNA is TGCAGCGTTGAGACGGATAGCAATCAGCCCCAGCATTTT. Amino acid sequence: CSVETDSNQPQHF.

Only one count was recorded for this clone. V gene TRBV2 combines with J gene TRBJ2-1; 7 bases are a match to TRBD1. Germline-derived CDR1 and CDR2 are SNHLY and FYNNEI. J gave up 7 bases and V 3 bases, and 9 bases lay outside the gene matches. The CDR3 has 15 residues. The DNA of the CDR3 is TGTGCCAGCAGTGACACAGGGGTATATTTGAATGAGCAGTTCTTC. Amino acid sequence: CASSDTGVYLNEQFF.

This chain's CDR3 is CSVRRQGEAFF. The CDR3 DNA is TGCAGCGTCCGGCGGCAGGGAGAGGCTTTCTTT. This chain connects TRBV29-1 to TRBJ1-1, with D possibly TRBD1 on 5 matching bases. V was shortened by 6 bases and J by 11 bases, with 16 bases between the two germline ends. The germline CDR1 and CDR2 sequences are SQVTM and ANQGSEA. The CDR3 totals 11 residues.

The J gene is TRBJ2-3, the V gene TRBV5-1; D call uncertain. This CDR3 spans 14 amino acids. Germline V CDR1 and CDR2: SGHRS, YFSETQ. Trimming pared 1 base from V and 2 bases from J, leaving 8 bases between. This CDR3 is CASSLTESTDTQYF. The CDR3 DNA sequence: TGCGCCAGCAGCTTGACCGAATCCACAGATACGCAGTATTTT.

The chain employs TRBV5-6 and TRBJ2-7, with 8 bases matching TRBD1. Trimming removed 7 bases from V and 4 bases from J; junction bases left unmatched: 4. Germline V gives CDR1 SGHDT, CDR2 YYEEEE. The CDR3 runs to 12 residues. CDR3 DNA sequence: TGTGCCAGCGGACAGGGTCCATACGAGCAGTACTTC. It specifies CASGQGPYEQYF.